This TCR beta chain was documented in a study of cytomegalovirus exposure and HLA in healthy donors. Healthy bone marrow donors formed the donor group. The CDR3 runs to 13 residues. Trimming pared 0 bases from V and 3 bases from J, leaving 4 bases between. Germline V gene lookup returns CDR1 KGHSH and CDR2 LQKENI. The table lists this clone with a count of one. Additional DNA sequences in this sample encode the identical CDR3. PCR was performed using 60 Vbeta and 13 Jbeta primers. The table came from immunoSEQ multiplex PCR; TCRdb's copy has only in-frame clones and leaves some out. This table has around 130,000 clones, around 85% appearing once.

The specimen was PBMCs. The gene calls are TRBV18 and TRBJ2-3; no definite D call. The sequence was obtained from a woman between 25 and 40 years old in good health and CMV-seropositive. In DNA form, the CDR3 reads TGTGCCAGCTCACCACCCTCTACAGATACGCAGTATTTT. As protein: CASSPPSTDTQYF.